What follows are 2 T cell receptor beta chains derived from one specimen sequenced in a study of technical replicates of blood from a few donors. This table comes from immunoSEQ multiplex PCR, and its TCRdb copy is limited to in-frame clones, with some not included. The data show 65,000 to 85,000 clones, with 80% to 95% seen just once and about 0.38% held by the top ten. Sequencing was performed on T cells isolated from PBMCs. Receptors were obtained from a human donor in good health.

CDR3 nucleotide sequence: TGTGCCAGCAGCCCGGACAGGGGGCGCGCTGGCTACACCTTC. As protein: CASSPDRGRAGYTF. The chain uses TRBV7-6 and TRBJ1-2, with 11 bases lining up with TRBD1. Trimming at V came to 5 bases and at J to 7 bases, leaving 6 bases not matched to a gene. This CDR3 contains 14 residues. Germline V gene lookup returns CDR1 SGHVS and CDR2 FNYEAQ.

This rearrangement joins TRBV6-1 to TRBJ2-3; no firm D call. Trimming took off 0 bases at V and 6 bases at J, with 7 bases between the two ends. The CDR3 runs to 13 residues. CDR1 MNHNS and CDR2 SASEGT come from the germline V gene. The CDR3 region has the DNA TGTGCCAGCAGTGAAGCGGGCCGCGATACGCAGTATTTT. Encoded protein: CASSEAGRDTQYF.